This TCR beta chain was documented in a study of beta chain features in type 1 diabetes. Study-level points and caveats: TCRB CDR3 length was moderately but significantly reduced in all four CD4+ subsets of Type 1 diabetes patients. The VDJ junctions of type 1 diabetes patients carried fewer insertions and more deletions. Cells with high TCR expression could be over-represented by cDNA sequencing.

A note on this clone: What it binds is unknown.

Sequencing targeted expressed TCRB transcripts, as all isolated RNA had been reverse transcribed. Clones were read by immunoSEQ multiplex PCR, and TCRdb kept only the in-frame ones, dropping some. The sample lists under 200,000 clones, around 8.3% occurring once. V gave up 8 bases and J gave up 5 bases, with 15 bases separating them. The germline CDR1 and CDR2 sequences are MNHEY and SMNVEV (reference sequence). CDR3 length: 13 amino acids. This TCR came from a young woman with type 1 diabetes. The sample consisted of central memory CD4+ T cells from blood. The J gene is TRBJ1-1, the V gene TRBV27; D is perhaps TRBD1 (6 bases). CDR3 sequence (DNA): TGTGCCAGCCACCTTGTCCAGGGGACTGAAGCTTTCTTT. Translated, it gives CASHLVQGTEAFF.